This T cell receptor (beta chain) was recorded in a study of blood T cell repertoires in COVID-19. On the study more broadly: Samples came from the United States, Italy and Spain, spanning acute and convalescent COVID-19. PBMCs, B-cell-depleted T cells, or T cells provided the cDNA or gDNA that made up the material.

In the original workflow: Amplified reference gene primers provided the basis for estimating nucleated cell counts. Repertoires were generated with immunoSEQ multiplex PCR, while TCRdb's copy carries only in-frame clones and drops some. The V and J calls and clone size come from that table; D and trimming were worked out from the DNA. Among 150,000 to 200,000 clones listed, about 88% were seen once. This clone was recorded once. V dropped 6 bases and J dropped 8 bases, with 16 bases sitting between them. Germline V gene data show CDR1 as LNHDA and CDR2 as SQIVND (reference sequence). This CDR3 has 13 residues.

The rearrangement links TRBV19 to TRBJ1-1; a possible D gene is TRBD1 (6 bases). Sequenced: peripheral blood. The TCR sequence derives from a man in his sixties with active or convalescent COVID-19. The DNA for the CDR3 is TGTGCCAGTAGCCCCAGGGGCAGGGACGAAGCTTTCTTT. Translating it yields CASSPRGRDEAFF.